The sequence of this T cell receptor beta chain was determined in a study of OX40 agonist ivuxolimab in advanced cancers. About the research overall: Past anti-PD-1, anti-PD-L1 or anti-CTLA-4 therapy was accepted, and 30% to 45% had received some.

Patients with autoimmune history or systemic immunosuppression were excluded. The method was immunoSEQ multiplex PCR; TCRdb's version includes in-frame clones alone and lacks a portion of them. Of some 59,000 clones listed, more than 85% are singletons. The CDR3 covers 12 residues. The V gene's germline CDR1 is LNHDA and CDR2 SQIVND (reference sequence). V shed 5 bases and J shed 14 bases, with 15 bases lying between them. The sample consisted of CD4+ or CD8+ T cells sorted from blood, taken in a trial of the OX40 agonist ivuxolimab. This TCR was sampled from an adult with an advanced solid tumor such as melanoma, head and neck, liver or kidney cancer. This rearrangement joins TRBV19 to TRBJ1-4; D gene uncertain. CDR3 coding DNA: TGTGCCAGTAGTCCCAAGGACGTGAAGCTGTTTTTT. This codes for CASSPKDVKLFF.